This TCR beta chain was identified in a study of CD8+CD57+ T cells in acquired aplastic anemia. Study-wide context: Average DNA yield from sorted CD4+ and CD8+ cells was approximately 3.2 ug. Findings and limits, study-wide: Researchers reported that CD8+ Simpson's diversity was not significantly different in patients versus controls.

This clonotype was seen at least ten times. Its antigen is still unknown. The template used for profiling TCR beta VDJ and CDR3 was genomic DNA. TCRdb used MiXCR to reprocess the reads, holding one entry per CDR3 protein. The sample carries 300,000 or so distinct CDR3 sequences, approximately 56% recorded once. CDR3 length: 13 amino acids. V was cut by 5 bases and J by 10 bases, with 17 bases left in between. In germline, CDR1 is MNHNS, CDR2 SASEGT. This chain uses TRBV6-1 with TRBJ1-2, with D perhaps matching TRBD1 (5 bases). This TCR came from a human donor with severe aplastic anemia or a healthy control (not recorded which). The material sequenced was sorted CD4+, CD8+, or CD8+CD57+ T cells (not recorded which) from PBMCs. CDR3 sequence (DNA): TGTGCCAGCAGTTCCCGGGGCCTCGGGACCTACACCTTC. Translation: CASSSRGLGTYTF.